The clone carrying this T cell receptor (beta chain) was seen many times. What it binds is not known. Full-length variable regions came from constant-region reverse primers plus semi-nested Nested Universal Primer A PCR. TCRdb re-called the 5' RACE reads through MiXCR, storing one row per CDR3 protein. The sample lists about 64,000 distinct CDR3 sequences; roughly 23% were seen once. This CDR3 has 13 amino acids. V was clipped by 8 bases and J by 3 bases; unmatched bases: 6. Germline CDR1 MNHEY, CDR2 SVGAGI. CD4+CD45RO+CD25- cells were isolated as memory CD4+ T cells. Overall study findings and caveats: Tumor Treg TCRs overlapped most with tumor naive CD4+ cells. In terms of TCR gene usage, tumor memory CD4+ T cells clustered together with blood and lymph node memory CD4+ cells, as well as with lymph node naive CD4+ cells.

The receptor was derived from a female donor with breast cancer. This chain connects TRBV6-5 to TRBJ2-7; TRBD2 matches 8 bases. The sample consisted of memory CD4+ T cells sorted from a lymph node. Subset indicated: memory CD4+ T cells, CD4+CD45RO+CD25-. CDR3 bases: TGTGCCAGCGCCCGGGGGGGATTCTACGAGCAGTACTTC. It is translated as CASARGGFYEQYF.